This entry is about one T cell receptor beta chain. Its target is not known. The sample is drawn from a study of OX40 agonist ivuxolimab in advanced cancers. Study overall: Averaging 60 years in age, with a range of 23 to 79, the cohort was approximately 83% male. Patients with prior anti-PD-1, anti-PD-L1 or anti-CTLA-4 therapy were eligible; 40% to 45% had some. One patient with hepatocellular carcinoma and two with cutaneous melanoma, three in all, had partial responses.

Sequencing was performed with immunoSEQ multiplex PCR; in TCRdb, only in-frame clones are kept and a portion is missing. Among fewer than 85,000 clones listed, roughly 90% were seen once. Study outcomes and limitations: It was also the case that some nonresponders had low normalized T-cell clonal expansion.

Germline V gene sequence: CDR1 PRHDT, CDR2 FYEKMQ (reference sequence). V lost 4 bases and J 3 bases, leaving 18 bases between the germline ends. The CDR3 is made up of 16 amino acids. V usage is TRBV13 and J usage is TRBJ1-1, with D maybe TRBD1 (5 bases). The sample was CD4+ or CD8+ T cells sorted from blood, taken in a trial of the OX40 agonist ivuxolimab. The source of this sequence is an adult with an advanced solid tumor such as melanoma, head and neck, liver or kidney cancer. CDR3 DNA sequence: TGTGCCAGCAGCTCCCGAAAAGGCAGGGAGGACACTGAAGCTTTCTTT. As protein: CASSSRKGREDTEAFF.